The rows below give T cell receptor beta chains drawn from one sample of a study of cytomegalovirus exposure and HLA in healthy donors. The protocol was immunoSEQ multiplex PCR, while the TCRdb copy is restricted to in-frame clones and leaves out a portion. The data hold about 120,000 clones, with under 85% observed a single time. The sample comprised PBMCs. The source of these receptors is a man aged 18 to 30 in good health and CMV-seropositive. Each CDR3 is given with its conserved first and last residue. A D gene is named only where the DNA matches it firmly. Clone size is not always given. Where it is, it says once, few, many or a class for expanded clones.

CDR3nt	CDR3aa	j_gene	d_gene	v_gene	abundance
TGTGCCAGCAGCTTGGCCCCGACAGGGTCAAACACCATATATTTT	CASSLAPTGSNTIYF	TRBJ1-3	TRBD1	TRBV11-2	NA
TGTGCCAGCAGCTTGAGGGAGGGCCGGATCTACGAGCAGTACTTC	CASSLREGRIYEQYF	TRBJ2-7	TRBD2	TRBV7-9	NA
TGCGCCAGCAGCCCAGCTCTGTCGGGGAACTACAATGAGCAGTTCTTC	CASSPALSGNYNEQFF	TRBJ2-1	NA	TRBV4-1	NA
TGTGCCAGCAGTTTATTTGGCAGGGGGACGGGAACAGATACGCAGTATTTT	CASSLFGRGTGTDTQYF	TRBJ2-3	TRBD1	TRBV27	NA
TGTGCCAGTAGTATCTGGACACCGAACACCGGGGAGCTGTTTTTT	CASSIWTPNTGELFF	TRBJ2-2	NA	TRBV19	once
TGTGCCAGTGGGACTAGCGGGATGTACGAGCAGTACTTC	CASGTSGMYEQYF	TRBJ2-7	TRBD2	TRBV6-5	few
TGTGCCAGCAGTTACTCACGGACGCGGGGCAATCAGCCCCAGCATTTT	CASSYSRTRGNQPQHF	TRBJ1-5	NA	TRBV6-5	NA
TGTGCCAGCAGTTACTCGGCCAGGTCTAACTATGGCTACACCTTC	CASSYSARSNYGYTF	TRBJ1-2	NA	TRBV6-5	NA
TGTGCCAGCAGCTTAGATTGGACCCCCGGGGGTGGCTACACCTTC	CASSLDWTPGGGYTF	TRBJ1-2	NA	TRBV7-9	NA
TGCGCCACGGCTAGCGGGAGTACCGAGCAGTACTTC	CATASGSTEQYF	TRBJ2-7	TRBD2	TRBV4-1	NA
TGTGCCAGCAGCTTAGACCCGCAGGGCGAAAAACTGTTTTTT	CASSLDPQGEKLFF	TRBJ1-4	NA	TRBV7-8	NA
TGTGCCATAGGAGGGCGGCCAGACGAGCAGTACTTC	CAIGGRPDEQYF	TRBJ2-7	NA	TRBV2	NA
TGTGCCAGCAGTGACGCCATTGGCGGGAGCCCCACAGATACGCAGTATTTT	CASSDAIGGSPTDTQYF	TRBJ2-3	TRBD2	TRBV6-4	NA
TGTGCCAGCAGCCAGGGGGAAGCTTTCTTT	CASSQGEAFF	TRBJ1-1	NA	TRBV6-1	NA
TGCGCCAGCAGCCAGGCGTCTTCTCAAGAGACCCAGTACTTC	CASSQASSQETQYF	TRBJ2-5	NA	TRBV5-1	NA
TGTGCCAGCAGCTTAGGCGAGATACAGGGGGGAAGTGAAGCTTTCTTT	CASSLGEIQGGSEAFF	TRBJ1-1	TRBD1	TRBV7-9	NA
TGTGCCAGCAGTGAAAGGGGACAGGGAGTAAGTGGCTACACCTTC	CASSERGQGVSGYTF	TRBJ1-2	TRBD1	TRBV6-1	many
TGCGCCAGCAGCTTGGCCGAAGGACAGTCCTACGAGCAGTACTTC	CASSLAEGQSYEQYF	TRBJ2-7	NA	TRBV5-1	NA
TGTGCCAGCAGTTTAGAAGGTGGAGATTACAATGAGCAGTTCTTC	CASSLEGGDYNEQFF	TRBJ2-1	NA	TRBV27	once
TGTGCCAGTAGTAAGGGACTCAACACCTTCGACAATGAGCAGTTCTTC	CASSKGLNTFDNEQFF	TRBJ2-1	NA	TRBV19	NA
TGTGCCAGCAGTACAGGGACAGGGGGGATTAACGAGCAGTACTTC	CASSTGTGGINEQYF	TRBJ2-7	TRBD1	TRBV27	NA
TGTGCCAGCAGTTCAAGAACTAACAGGAATTATAATTCACCCCTCCACTTT	CASSSRTNRNYNSPLHF	TRBJ1-6	NA	TRBV28	NA
TGTGCCAGCAAGGAGCCAGGGGGAACTGGCTACACCTTC	CASKEPGGTGYTF	TRBJ1-2	TRBD1	TRBV6-1	NA
TGTGCCACCAGCTCTCACCAAGAGACCCAGTACTTC	CATSSHQETQYF	TRBJ2-5	NA	TRBV15	NA
TGCAGCGTCCTCCTGTTTGCGGGAGGTTCCTACAATGAGCAGTTCTTC	CSVLLFAGGSYNEQFF	TRBJ2-1	TRBD2	TRBV29-1	NA
TGTGCCTGGCTCCGGTCGGGGGTCGAGCAGTACTTC	CAWLRSGVEQYF	TRBJ2-7	NA	TRBV30	NA
TGTGCCAGCAGCCGACAGGTCCCCAGAGGAGGCACTGAAGCTTTCTTT	CASSRQVPRGGTEAFF	TRBJ1-1	NA	TRBV28	NA
TGTGCCAGCAGTTTCCGTAGGGGGCCGGGTGAAAAACTGTTTTTT	CASSFRRGPGEKLFF	TRBJ1-4	TRBD1	TRBV27	NA
TGTGCCTGGAGTGTACCGGGTTTTTACACCTTC	CAWSVPGFYTF	TRBJ1-2	NA	TRBV30	NA
TGCGCCAGCAGCTACGGGACTAGCGGATACACAGATACGCAGTATTTT	CASSYGTSGYTDTQYF	TRBJ2-3	TRBD2	TRBV5-1	NA
TGTGCCAGTAGTATTATCCCACAGGGACCCCATGAGCAGTTCTTC	CASSIIPQGPHEQFF	TRBJ2-1	NA	TRBV19	NA
TGTGCCAGCAGTTTATTGACCCCCGGACTAGACCACGAGCAGTACTTC	CASSLLTPGLDHEQYF	TRBJ2-7	TRBD2	TRBV27	NA
TGCGCCAGCAGCCAAGATGGACGCGGGGCGGCCCAGTACTTC	CASSQDGRGAAQYF	TRBJ2-5	NA	TRBV4-1	few
TGTGCCAGCAAGACAGGGCGGAGTGGTTTTGGCACAGATACGCAGTATTTT	CASKTGRSGFGTDTQYF	TRBJ2-3	TRBD1	TRBV5-4	few
TGTGCCAGCAGCGTAGATCCGGGAAATCAGCCCCAGCATTTT	CASSVDPGNQPQHF	TRBJ1-5	NA	TRBV9	NA
TGTGCCAGTAGTCCGGACAGGGCGGCCGGCCAGCCCCAGCATTTT	CASSPDRAAGQPQHF	TRBJ1-5	TRBD1	TRBV19	NA
TGTGCCAGCCTACTAGCCCTGCGGGAAGATACGCAGTATTTT	CASLLALREDTQYF	TRBJ2-3	NA	TRBV6-1	NA
TGCGCCAGCAGCTGGAGGATTGAACTATCGGGGGAGCTGTTTTTT	CASSWRIELSGELFF	TRBJ2-2	NA	TRBV5-1	NA
TGTGCCAGCAGAACCGACAGGGCCTATAGCAATCAGCCCCAGCATTTT	CASRTDRAYSNQPQHF	TRBJ1-5	TRBD1	TRBV2	many
TGTGCCACCAGCAGAGTGGGGACTAGCGGGGGGGGCACAGATACGCAGTATTTT	CATSRVGTSGGGTDTQYF	TRBJ2-3	TRBD2	TRBV15	NA
TGCGCCAGCAGTCTAGCGGTTATCAATGAGCAGTTCTTC	CASSLAVINEQFF	TRBJ2-1	TRBD2	TRBV5-1	NA
TGTGCCTGGAGTGAGGCGGGACTTTCCGGTGAGCAGTTCTTC	CAWSEAGLSGEQFF	TRBJ2-1	NA	TRBV30	NA
TGTGCCAGCAGTAACCCCGTCTACCGGGACAGGGGGCGAAATGAGCAGTTCTTC	CASSNPVYRDRGRNEQFF	TRBJ2-1	TRBD1	TRBV28	NA
TGTGCCAGCAGAAAGGGACAGGGCGGCACAGATACGCAGTATTTT	CASRKGQGGTDTQYF	TRBJ2-3	TRBD1	TRBV5-8	NA
TGTGCCAGCAGCTACTGGGGGCTAGCGGGCCCTTCCACAGATACGCAGTATTTT	CASSYWGLAGPSTDTQYF	TRBJ2-3	TRBD2	TRBV14	few